This paragraph reports one T cell receptor beta chain. The sample is drawn from a study of blood T cells in healthy people across ages. The V gene lost 8 bases and the J gene lost 4 bases, with 14 bases spanning the gap. CDR1 is MDHEN and CDR2 is SYDVKM in the germline V gene. CDR3 size: 13 residues. Combining a sample-barcoded 5' primer with a J-beta primer mix, a second PCR ran for about 7 to 11 cycles. MiXCR, run by TCRdb on the 5' RACE reads, gives a single entry per CDR3 protein. The sample records roughly 830,000 distinct CDR3 sequences, less than 80% being singletons. The receptor was isolated from a man under 40 in good health. The source material was blood. V and J are TRBV28 and TRBJ2-5; maybe TRBD1 (5 bases). CDR3 in DNA: TGTGCCAGCCGGAGCAGGGAACGAGAGACCCAGTACTTC. It specifies CASRSRERETQYF.